This T cell receptor (beta chain) was sequenced in a study of monozygotic twins with inflammatory bowel disease. TCRdb reworked the 5' RACE reads into one entry per CDR3 protein, no DNA. Here the sample table reports over 150,000 distinct CDR3 sequences. The CDR3 runs to 11 residues. Germline V gives CDR1 MDHEN, CDR2 SYDVKM. The sequence came from a human donor with ulcerative colitis or Crohn's disease, or a healthy co-twin of an affected twin (not recorded which). The chain recombines TRBV28 with TRBJ1-6. The sequenced material came from blood. The CDR3 spells CASSLGSPLHF.